This TCR beta chain was obtained from a study of shared clonotypes between healthy human individuals. Study-wide results and caveats: Apart from blood, nothing was sampled; tissue repertoires likely differ.

Samples underwent the assay at deep level. Here immunoSEQ multiplex PCR was the method, and the copy in TCRdb shows in-frame clones only, minus some. The table has about 2.4 million clones, 90% to 95% seen once. With respect to this clone: What it recognizes is unknown.

Looked up from germline, CDR1 is SGHDT and CDR2 is YYEEEE. The CDR3 sequence is 16 residues long. Germline trimming cut 1 base from V and 3 bases from J; bases unmatched to any gene: 6. Healthy HIV-negative adults with no recent acute infections or vaccinations were recruited as donors. The receptor was derived from a man aged 18 to 29 in good health. The J gene is TRBJ1-3, the V gene TRBV5-6; 8 nucleotides line up with TRBD1. The material sequenced was naive CD4+ T cells sorted from blood. Subset in this sample: CD45RA+ positively selected. CDR3 sequence: CASSLLDRADGNTIYF. The CDR3 DNA sequence: TGTGCCAGCAGCTTGTTGGACAGGGCTGATGGAAACACCATATATTTT.